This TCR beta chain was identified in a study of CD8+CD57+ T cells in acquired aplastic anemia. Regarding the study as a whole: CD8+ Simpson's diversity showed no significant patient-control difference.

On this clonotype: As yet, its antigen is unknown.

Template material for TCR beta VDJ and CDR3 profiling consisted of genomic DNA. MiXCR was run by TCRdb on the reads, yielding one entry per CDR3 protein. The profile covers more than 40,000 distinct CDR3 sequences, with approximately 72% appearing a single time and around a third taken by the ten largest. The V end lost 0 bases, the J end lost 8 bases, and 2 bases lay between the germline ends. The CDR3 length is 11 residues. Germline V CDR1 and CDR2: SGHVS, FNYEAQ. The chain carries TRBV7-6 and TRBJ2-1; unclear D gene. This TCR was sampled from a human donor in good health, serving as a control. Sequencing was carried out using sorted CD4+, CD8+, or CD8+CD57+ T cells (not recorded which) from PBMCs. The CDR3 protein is CASSLAHEQFF. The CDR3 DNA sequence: TGTGCCAGCAGCTTAGCGCATGAGCAGTTCTTC.